The 26 T cell receptor beta chains listed next were all sequenced from one sample in a study of shared T cell receptors in the human thymus. Assay used: immunoSEQ multiplex PCR; TCRdb lists only in-frame clones, some missing. The data hold around 730,000 clones, with 70% to 90% observed a single time. The sample also formed part of further work on human thymus T cells.

Source material: thymocytes. These receptors all come from a girl less than two years old with a congenital heart defect.

The chain recombines TRBV5-6 with TRBJ1-1; unclear D gene. Germline V gene data show CDR1 as SGHDT and CDR2 as YYEEEE. V lost 3 bases and J 1 base, leaving 10 bases between the germline ends. The CDR3 runs to 14 residues. The CDR3 bases are TGTGCCAGCAGCTGGGAGCGGACGAACACTGAAGCTTTCTTT. It yields the protein CASSWERTNTEAFF.

This clone was recorded a few times. V and J are TRBV4-2 and TRBJ2-3; 14 positions match TRBD2. CDR1 LGHNA and CDR2 YNFKEQ come from the germline V gene. The CDR3 runs to 15 residues. V gave up 4 bases and J gave up 7 bases; unmatched junction bases: 4. The DNA of the CDR3 is TGTGCCAGCAGCCCTGGGACTAGCGGGGGCCATACGCAGTATTTT. Translated, it gives CASSPGTSGGHTQYF.

The rearrangement uses TRBV25-1 and TRBJ1-2; tentative D call: TRBD1 (6 bases). Germline V CDR1 and CDR2: MGHDK, SYGVNS. The CDR3 loop spans 13 amino acids. Trimming shortened V by 4 bases and J by 7 bases, and 13 bases separated the two germline ends. The CDR3 nucleotides read TGTGCCAGCAGTGGAGGGACACGAGGTGGCTACACCTTC. This encodes CASSGGTRGGYTF.

This chain connects TRBV5-1 to TRBJ1-1; 11 bases are shared with TRBD1. The length of the CDR3 is 17 residues. V shed 0 bases and J 4 bases; nucleotides not matched to a gene: 8. Germline V gene data show CDR1 as SGHRS and CDR2 as YFSETQ. The CDR3 loop reads CASSLADGQGARTEAFF. CDR3 DNA: TGCGCCAGCAGCTTGGCCGACGGACAGGGGGCCCGCACTGAAGCTTTCTTT.

The CDR3 protein is CASSGGQGGTEAFF. CDR3 DNA: TGTGCCAGCAGTGGGGGACAGGGGGGCACTGAAGCTTTCTTT. The chain links TRBV6-5 to TRBJ1-1, with 11 bases aligning to TRBD1. Trimming removed 5 bases from V and 4 bases from J; junction bases left unmatched: 3. This CDR3 spans 14 amino acids. Germline lookup yields CDR1 MNHEY and CDR2 SVGAGI.

As DNA, the CDR3 is TGCGCCAGCAGCCAAGTTCGGCGGGGTGGCACAGATACGCAGTATTTT. It yields the protein CASSQVRRGGTDTQYF. The chain is built from TRBV4-1 and TRBJ2-3; D is possibly TRBD2 (6 bases). This CDR3 contains 16 residues. The germline gives CDR1 MGHRA, CDR2 YSYEKL. The germline V and J ends were trimmed by 1 base and 1 base, with 12 bases remaining between them.

The chain recombines TRBV20-1 with TRBJ2-7; possible D gene TRBD1, 5 bases. The germline CDR1 and CDR2 sequences are DFQATT and SNEGSKA (reference sequence). CDR3 size: 10 residues. V was cut by 5 bases and J by 9 bases, with 11 bases left in between. CDR3 sequence (DNA): TGCAGTGCTGCCAGGGCCTTGCAGTACTTC. It codes for CSAARALQYF.

This sequence joins TRBV14 and TRBJ2-2, with 9 nucleotides matching TRBD1. There are 14 residues in the CDR3. Germline assignment: CDR1 SGHDN and CDR2 FVKESK. V dropped 8 bases and J dropped 5; count of bases not matched to a gene: 6. The CDR3 DNA is TGTGCCAGCGGTGGACAGGGGAATACCGGGGAGCTGTTTTTT. It is translated as CASGGQGNTGELFF.

J is TRBJ1-1 and V is TRBV6-6, with D possibly matching TRBD1 (6 bases). V was trimmed by 7 bases and J by 0 bases, leaving 18 bases between them. This CDR3 contains 16 residues. Germline lookup yields CDR1 MNHNY and CDR2 SVGAGI (reference sequence). Written as DNA, the CDR3 is TGTGCCAGCACCTTGCTAATGAGACAGGTGAACACTGAAGCTTTCTTT. It translates to CASTLLMRQVNTEAFF.

The J gene is TRBJ1-1, the V gene TRBV14, with 8 bases identical to TRBD1. The V gene's germline CDR1 is SGHDN and CDR2 FVKESK. CDR3 length: 15 amino acids. With V trimmed by 0 bases and J by 4 bases, 4 bases remained unmatched. The CDR3 DNA follows: TGTGCCAGCAGCCAAGACCACAGGGGGGGCACTGAAGCTTTCTTT. Amino acid sequence: CASSQDHRGGTEAFF.

The chain links TRBV5-6 to TRBJ1-2; 10 bases are a match to TRBD1. CDR3 size: 15 residues. Germline CDR1 and CDR2: SGHDT and YYEEEE. With V trimmed by 4 bases and J by 3 bases, 6 bases remained unmatched. The CDR3 sequence: CASSRRGQGYYGYTF. The CDR3 bases are TGTGCCAGCAGCAGAAGGGGACAGGGGTACTATGGCTACACCTTC.

The chain links TRBV6-5 to TRBJ1-6; 9 positions match TRBD1. Germline CDR1 MNHEY, CDR2 SVGAGI. V was clipped by 1 base and J by 11 bases; unmatched bases: 9. This CDR3 is 16 amino acids long. DNA of the CDR3: TGTGCCAGCAGTTACTGGCCCCGGGACAGGGAGGCACCCCTCCACTTT. It is translated as CASSYWPRDREAPLHF.

The chain has TRBV4-1 and TRBJ1-5; TRBD1 agrees at 9 bases. Germline V gene sequence: CDR1 MGHRA, CDR2 YSYEKL. After removal of 4 bases from V and 6 bases from J, the junction contained 13 bases not matched to a gene. The CDR3 spans 17 residues. The CDR3 coding sequence is TGCGCCAGCAGCCTTCCGGGACAGGGAAAGTTCCGTCAGCCCCAGCATTTT. Protein sequence: CASSLPGQGKFRQPQHF.

This chain links TRBV2 with TRBJ1-2; D is possibly TRBD1 (5 bases). Trimming shortened V by 9 bases and J by 5 bases, and 13 bases separated the two germline ends. The CDR3 spans 12 residues. Germline CDR1 is SNHLY and CDR2 is FYNNEI. In DNA, the CDR3 is TGTGCCAGGGGCAGACAGAATTATGGCTACACCTTC. This sequence encodes CARGRQNYGYTF.

This chain links TRBV7-9 with TRBJ2-3; 14 bases agree with TRBD2. J was trimmed by 0 bases and V by 4 bases; bases with no gene match: 6. Germline-derived CDR1 and CDR2 are SEHNR and FQNEAQ (reference sequence). The CDR3 runs to 18 residues. The CDR3 protein is CASSSRTSGGPSTDTQYF. The DNA of the CDR3 is TGTGCCAGCAGCTCCCGGACTAGCGGGGGGCCTAGCACAGATACGCAGTATTTT.

The rearrangement joins TRBV19 to TRBJ1-1, with TRBD1 identical over 8 bases. Germline assignment: CDR1 LNHDA and CDR2 SQIVND (reference sequence). V lost 6 bases to trimming and J lost 3 bases; unmatched junction nucleotides: 9. The CDR3 totals 15 residues. The CDR3: CASSELGTGHTEAFF. The CDR3 bases are TGTGCCAGTAGCGAACTAGGGACAGGCCACACTGAAGCTTTCTTT.

The CDR3: CASSPRGGAEGYTF. CDR3 coding DNA: TGTGCCAGCAGCCCCCGGGGGGGGGCAGAGGGCTACACCTTC. The chain has TRBV7-2 and TRBJ1-2, with D tentatively TRBD1 (6 bases). This CDR3 spans 14 amino acids. CDR1 and CDR2 from the germline V gene are SGHTA and FQGNSA. Between the trimmed V and J ends, which lost 5 bases and 8 bases, there was a span of 18 bases.

The V gene is TRBV7-2, the J gene TRBJ2-7, with 8 bases aligning to TRBD1. Looked up from germline, CDR1 is SGHTA and CDR2 is FQGNSA. V was clipped by 1 base and J by 7 bases; unmatched bases: 12. The CDR3 has 16 residues. The CDR3 DNA is TGTGCCAGCAGCTTAGGTAGCCGGGACAGGTGGGTAGAGCAGTACTTC. It is translated as CASSLGSRDRWVEQYF.

V usage is TRBV15 and J usage is TRBJ2-2, with 8 bases identical to TRBD1. V was clipped by 5 bases and J by 2 bases; unmatched bases: 10. The germline CDR1 and CDR2 sequences are LNHNV and YYDKDF (reference sequence). There are 17 residues in the CDR3. The CDR3 sequence: CATSVVRGRANTGELFF. CDR3 nucleotides: TGTGCCACCAGCGTAGTCAGGGGGCGGGCCAACACCGGGGAGCTGTTTTTT.

This clone was seen only a few times. This chain links TRBV10-3 with TRBJ1-5, with TRBD1 matching 7 bases. V was clipped by 3 bases and J by 1 base; unmatched bases: 12. Germline loops: CDR1 ENHRY, CDR2 SYGVKD. The CDR3 has 18 residues. CDR3 region: CAISDDRVGGASNQPQHF. As DNA, the CDR3 is TGTGCCATCAGTGATGACAGGGTAGGAGGAGCGAGCAATCAGCCCCAGCATTTT.

The genes are TRBV7-9 and TRBJ2-2, with D hard to call. The germline gives CDR1 SEHNR, CDR2 FQNEAQ (reference sequence). The length of the CDR3 is 14 residues. V was cut by 1 base and J by 6 bases, with 9 bases left in between. CDR3 region: CASSLVSGAGELFF. DNA for the CDR3: TGTGCCAGCAGCTTAGTTTCAGGCGCCGGGGAGCTGTTTTTT.

The genes are TRBV11-2 and TRBJ2-2, with 9 bases aligning to TRBD1. V lost 5 bases to trimming and J lost 7 bases; unmatched junction nucleotides: 11. The CDR3 runs to 16 residues. The germline V gene has CDR1 SGHAT and CDR2 FQNNGV. Here the CDR3 reads CASSLNRDREGGELFF. The CDR3 DNA reads as TGTGCCAGCAGCCTAAACCGGGACAGGGAGGGCGGGGAGCTGTTTTTT.

This rearrangement joins TRBV7-3 to TRBJ2-3, with 10 bases matching TRBD2. Unmatched junction bases numbered 8, after V lost 5 bases and J lost 3 bases. This CDR3 has 16 amino acids. Germline V gene sequence: CDR1 SGHTA, CDR2 FQGTGA. This CDR3 is CASSPLAGVVTDTQYF. CDR3 sequence (DNA): TGTGCCAGCAGCCCGCTAGCGGGGGTGGTAACAGATACGCAGTATTTT. The full variable domain, rest sourced from reference TRBV7-3 and TRBJ2-3, is GAGVSQTPSNKVTEKGKYVELRCDPISGHTALYWYRQSLGQGPEFLIYFQGTGAADDSGLPNDRFFAVRPEGSVSTLKIQRTERGDSAVYLCASSPLAGVVTDTQYFGPGTRLTVL.

The chain has TRBV27 and TRBJ1-5; D possibly corresponds to TRBD1 (5 bases). The CDR3 contains 20 residues. The ends were cut back, 5 bases at V and 0 bases at J, with 26 bases in the middle. CDR1 is MNHEY and CDR2 is SMNVEV in the germline V gene (reference sequence). This CDR3 is CASSPNFGTLGDNSNQPQHF. Written as DNA, the CDR3 is TGTGCCAGCAGTCCCAACTTCGGGACTCTCGGAGATAATAGCAATCAGCCCCAGCATTTT.

This chain joins TRBV28 and TRBJ1-2, with D possibly TRBD1 on 6 matching bases. This CDR3 has 16 residues. Germline V gene lookup returns CDR1 MDHEN and CDR2 SYDVKM. V lost 10 bases to trimming and J lost 2 bases, with 23 bases between them. The CDR3 sequence is CATISDMPRGNYGYTF. The CDR3 coding sequence is TGTGCCACCATATCAGACATGCCGAGGGGGAACTATGGCTACACCTTC.

This rearrangement joins TRBV6-1 to TRBJ1-1, with D perhaps TRBD1 (5 bases). Germline-derived CDR1 and CDR2 are MNHNS and SASEGT. The CDR3 spans 14 residues. V dropped 4 bases and J dropped 4 bases, with 13 bases sitting between them. CDR3 in amino acids: CASSALWGGTEAFF. CDR3 in DNA: TGTGCCAGCAGTGCTTTGTGGGGGGGCACTGAAGCTTTCTTT.